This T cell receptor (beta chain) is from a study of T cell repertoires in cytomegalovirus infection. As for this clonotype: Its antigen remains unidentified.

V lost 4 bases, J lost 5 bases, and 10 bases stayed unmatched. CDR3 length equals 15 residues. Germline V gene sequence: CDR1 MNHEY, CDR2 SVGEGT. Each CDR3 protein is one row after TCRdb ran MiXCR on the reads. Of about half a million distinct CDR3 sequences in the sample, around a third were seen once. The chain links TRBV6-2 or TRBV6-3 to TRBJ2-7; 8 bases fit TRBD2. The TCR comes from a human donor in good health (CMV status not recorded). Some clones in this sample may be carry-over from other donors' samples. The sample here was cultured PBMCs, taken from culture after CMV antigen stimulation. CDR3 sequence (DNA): TGTGCCAGCAGTTCCCGAGAGCGGGAGATCCACGAGCAGTACTTC. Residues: CASSSREREIHEQYF.